This record looks at one TCR beta chain sequence and its context. No antigen is known for it. The data derive from a study of T cells in Graves' hyperthyroidism and ophthalmopathy. The study's findings and limits: Among thyroid clonotypes expanded above 0.001, most also appeared in blood. The model foresaw ophthalmopathy a median roughly 6.6 months prior to onset.

It was RNA transcripts that yielded the amplified TCR beta CDR3 regions. Using the HTBI primer set, a first-round RT-PCR was run on the TCR CDR3. TCRdb re-analysed the multiplex PCR reads in MiXCR, keeping a single row per CDR3 protein. This table holds nearly 750,000 distinct CDR3 sequences, 30% to 40% found once. Between the trimmed V and J ends, which lost 6 bases and 4 bases, there was a span of 13 bases. Per germline, CDR1 DFQATT and CDR2 SNEGSKA (reference sequence). The CDR3 has 12 amino acids. Sample: blood. The receptor was isolated from a woman in her thirties or forties with Graves' hyperthyroidism. J is TRBJ2-7 and V is TRBV20-1; no reliable D call. The CDR3 is CSAWGSRYEQYF. DNA of the CDR3: TGCAGTGCCTGGGGATCTAGGTACGAGCAGTACTTC.